Listed here is a single TCR beta chain. TCRdb re-called the PCR reads through MiXCR, storing one row per CDR3 protein. The table lists under 20,000 distinct CDR3 sequences, 45% to 55% of them singletons, with roughly a fifth in the top ten. The sample originates from a study of CD4 and CD8 cells across lung adenocarcinoma regions. Localized lung adenocarcinoma, a non-small cell lung cancer, affected the donors. CDR1 and CDR2 (germline): MNHNS, SASEGT. The CDR3 loop spans 15 amino acids. The sequencing sample was made of CD4+ T cells from the margin of a lung tumor. The J gene is TRBJ2-7, the V gene TRBV6-1; 10 bases match TRBD1. The tail of the sequence fits TRBJ2-1 better, so the J call may be wrong. This TCR derives from a male donor with lung adenocarcinoma. The CD4 and CD8 labels of this study may be unreliable. Written as DNA, the CDR3 is TGTGCCAGCACCCTCTCGTCGACAGGGGGCAAGACCCAGTTCTTC. Translated, it gives CASTLSSTGGKTQFF.